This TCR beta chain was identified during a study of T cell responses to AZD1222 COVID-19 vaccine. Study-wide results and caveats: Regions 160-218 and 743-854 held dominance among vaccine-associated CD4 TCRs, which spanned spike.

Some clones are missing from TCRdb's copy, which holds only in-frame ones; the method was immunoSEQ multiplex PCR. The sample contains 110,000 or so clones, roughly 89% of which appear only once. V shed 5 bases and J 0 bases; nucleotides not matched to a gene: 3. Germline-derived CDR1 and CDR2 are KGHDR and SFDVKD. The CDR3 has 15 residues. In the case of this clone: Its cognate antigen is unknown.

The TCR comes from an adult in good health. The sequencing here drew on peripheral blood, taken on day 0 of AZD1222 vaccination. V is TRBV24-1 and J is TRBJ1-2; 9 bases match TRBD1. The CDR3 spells CATSGDRGANYGYTF. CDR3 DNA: TGTGCCACCAGTGGAGACAGGGGGGCTAACTATGGCTACACCTTC.